This entry describes one T cell receptor beta chain. This clonotype was seen at least ten times. The clone's antigen remains unknown. The input lacks base qualities; no much larger clone sits a single base away. From cysteine to phenylalanine, the CDR3 is 15 amino acids long. The read is trimmed to its CDR3 DNA, 45 bases read in frame from base 1. V loses 1 base of germline sequence and J loses 0 bases, and the interval between the two ends is 7 bases. CDR1 SGHTA and CDR2 FQGNSA were looked up in the germline V gene. The record originates from a study of CD8 T cells in ankylosing spondylitis (dated by TCRdb to the late 2010s). Concerning the study at large: The study set out to find disease-linked TCR variants by profiling T cell receptor beta repertoires in ankylosing spondylitis patients and healthy donors. The full study cohort comprised about 25 ankylosing spondylitis patients and some 110 healthy donors. Peripheral blood was sampled, and synovial fluid was additionally collected from ankylosing spondylitis patients.

The paper's findings and limits, for the study overall: Blood from ankylosing spondylitis patients appeared to be characterized by a TCR beta motif made up of several highly homologous amino acid variants. In peripheral blood, the disease-linked clones were found at relatively low frequencies and had a CD8+ phenotype. Some of the motif variants had been reported before in the synovial fluid and blood of reactive arthritis patients, a finding that suggests common disease-initiation mechanisms. Significant enrichment of the disease-linked clones was reported in matched synovial fluid samples from ankylosing spondylitis patients.

TCRdb records Illumina HiSeq 2500 as the sequencer. Quantitative 5'-RACE with molecular barcodes was used to prepare TCR beta libraries. In the source study's methods: A new computational method, built on a probabilistic model of VDJ rearrangement, was used to identify disease-linked TCR variants. TCRdb ran its own pipeline on the public reads, namely fastp trimming at Q25 and MiXCR clone calling, and kept in-frame beta chains. All rows with the same CDR3 protein become a single entry with the most common DNA and genes. The V and J calls were not made by the authors but by TCRdb's processing. Here the sample has roughly 250,000 distinct CDR3 sequences; roughly 10% occur a single time. The ten largest clonotypes hold 2.6% of the sample.

The receptor comes from a male donor with ankylosing spondylitis or in good health (not recorded which). The rearranged chain carries TRBV7-2 and TRBJ1-3; 5 matching bases give a weak D call of TRBD1. The sample comprised blood, either unsorted or a sorted T cell fraction (not recorded which). The DNA is as follows: TGTGCCAGCAGCTTAGACAGGTTCTCTGGAAACACCATATATTTT. This codes for CASSLDRFSGNTIYF.